Here is one TCR beta chain with its context. Its specificity is not known. The CDR3 length is 13 residues. V was pared by 5 bases and J by 11 bases, with 13 bases between. Per the germline V gene, CDR1 is SGHAT and CDR2 is FQNNGV. The data originate from a study of T cell responses to AZD1222 COVID-19 vaccine. Overall study results and limits: Dominant at 160-218 and 743-854, vaccine-associated CD4 TCRs also spanned spike.

This table comes from immunoSEQ multiplex PCR, and its TCRdb copy is limited to in-frame clones, with some not included. In the table there are roughly 170,000 clones, more than 85% of which are singletons. This TCR came from an adult in good health. The chain uses TRBV11-2 and TRBJ1-6; D uncertain. Material: peripheral blood, obtained on day 0 of AZD1222 vaccination. The CDR3 nucleotides are TGTGCCAGCAGCCCGACGGGAGAGACACCCCTCCACTTT. Translating it yields CASSPTGETPLHF.